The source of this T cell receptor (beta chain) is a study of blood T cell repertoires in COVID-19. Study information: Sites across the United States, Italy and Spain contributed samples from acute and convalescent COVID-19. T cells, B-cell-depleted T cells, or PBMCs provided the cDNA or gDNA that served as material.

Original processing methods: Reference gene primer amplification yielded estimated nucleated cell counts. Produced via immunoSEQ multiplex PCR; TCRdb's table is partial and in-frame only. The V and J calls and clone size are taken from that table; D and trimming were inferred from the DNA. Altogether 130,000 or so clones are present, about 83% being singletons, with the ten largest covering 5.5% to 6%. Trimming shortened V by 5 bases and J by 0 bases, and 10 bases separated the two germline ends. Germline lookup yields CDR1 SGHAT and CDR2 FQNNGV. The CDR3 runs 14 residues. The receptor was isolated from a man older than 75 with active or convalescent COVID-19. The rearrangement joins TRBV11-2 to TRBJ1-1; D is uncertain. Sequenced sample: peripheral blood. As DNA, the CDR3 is TGTGCCAGCAGCGTAAATTTAATGAACACTGAAGCTTTCTTT. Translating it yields CASSVNLMNTEAFF.